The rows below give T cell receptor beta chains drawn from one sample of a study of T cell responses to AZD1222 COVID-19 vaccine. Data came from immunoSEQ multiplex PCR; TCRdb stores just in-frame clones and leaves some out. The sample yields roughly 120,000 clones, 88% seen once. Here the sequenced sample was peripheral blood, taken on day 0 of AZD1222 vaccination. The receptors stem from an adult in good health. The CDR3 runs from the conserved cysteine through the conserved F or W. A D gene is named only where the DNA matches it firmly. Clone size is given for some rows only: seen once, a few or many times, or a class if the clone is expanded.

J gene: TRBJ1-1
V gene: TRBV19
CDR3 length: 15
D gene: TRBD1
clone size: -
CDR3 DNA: TGTGCCAGTAGTCCTTGGACAGGGGGCGACACTGAAGCTTTCTTT
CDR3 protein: CASSPWTGGDTEAFF

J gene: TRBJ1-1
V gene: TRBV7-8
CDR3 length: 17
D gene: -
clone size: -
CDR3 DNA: TGTGCCAGCAGCTTAGCCCGACTCACACTATCCAACACTGAAGCTTTCTTT
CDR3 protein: CASSLARLTLSNTEAFF

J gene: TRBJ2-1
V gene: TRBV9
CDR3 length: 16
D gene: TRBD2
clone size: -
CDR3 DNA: TGTGCCAGCAGCGCCTTTGGCGGGAGGGCCTTCCATGAGCAGTTCTTC
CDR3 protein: CASSAFGGRAFHEQFF

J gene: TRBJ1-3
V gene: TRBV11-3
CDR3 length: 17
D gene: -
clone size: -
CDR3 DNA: TGTGCCAGCAGCTTAGGGGGGACCCTCGCCCCTGGAAACACCATATATTTT
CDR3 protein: CASSLGGTLAPGNTIYF

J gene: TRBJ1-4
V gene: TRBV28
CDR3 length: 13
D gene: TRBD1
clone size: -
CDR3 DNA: TGTGCCAGTCAGGGGGCGGCTAATGAAAAACTGTTTTTT
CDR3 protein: CASQGAANEKLFF

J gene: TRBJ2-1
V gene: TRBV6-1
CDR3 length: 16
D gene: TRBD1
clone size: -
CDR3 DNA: TGTGCCAGCAGTGTCAACAGGGGACCCTCCTACAATGAGCAGTTCTTC
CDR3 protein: CASSVNRGPSYNEQFF

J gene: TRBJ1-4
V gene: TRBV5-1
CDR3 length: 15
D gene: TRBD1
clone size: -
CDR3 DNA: TGCGCCAGCAGCTCAAGGACAGGGGCTAATGAAAAACTGTTTTTT
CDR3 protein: CASSSRTGANEKLFF

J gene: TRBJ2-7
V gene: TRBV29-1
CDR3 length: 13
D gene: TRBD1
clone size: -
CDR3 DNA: TGCAGCGTTGTCCGGACAGGGCAATACGAGCAGTACTTC
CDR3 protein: CSVVRTGQYEQYF

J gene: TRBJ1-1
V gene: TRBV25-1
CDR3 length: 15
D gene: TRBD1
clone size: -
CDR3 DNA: TGTGCCAGCAGTGACCAGGACAGGGGGAACACTGAAGCTTTCTTT
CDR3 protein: CASSDQDRGNTEAFF

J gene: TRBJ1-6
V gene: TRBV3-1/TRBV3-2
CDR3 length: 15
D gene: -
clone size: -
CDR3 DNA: TGTGCCAGCAGCCAAGATTCGGCTTATAATTCACCCCTCCACTTT
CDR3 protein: CASSQDSAYNSPLHF

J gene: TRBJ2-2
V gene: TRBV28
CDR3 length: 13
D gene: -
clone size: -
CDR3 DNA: TGTGCCAGCAGTTTATCTGGCGACGGGGAGCTGTTTTTT
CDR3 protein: CASSLSGDGELFF

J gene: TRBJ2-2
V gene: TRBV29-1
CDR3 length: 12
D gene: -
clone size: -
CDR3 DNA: TGCACCCTGTCACTAGACACCGGGGAGCTGTTTTTT
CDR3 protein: CTLSLDTGELFF

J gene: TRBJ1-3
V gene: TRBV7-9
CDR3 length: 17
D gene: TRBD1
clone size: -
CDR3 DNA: TGTGCCAGCAGCTTAGCTCAGGGGGGCCCCTCTGGAAACACCATATATTTT
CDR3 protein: CASSLAQGGPSGNTIYF

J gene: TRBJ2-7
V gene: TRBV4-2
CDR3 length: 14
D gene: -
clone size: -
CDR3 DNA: TGTGCCAGCAGCCATAACAGCTTCCCCTACGAGCAGTACTTC
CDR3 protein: CASSHNSFPYEQYF

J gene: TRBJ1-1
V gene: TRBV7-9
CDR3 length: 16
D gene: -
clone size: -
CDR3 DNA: TGTGCCAGCAGCTTAGAACAGGGAACCCCAAACACTGAAGCTTTCTTT
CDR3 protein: CASSLEQGTPNTEAFF

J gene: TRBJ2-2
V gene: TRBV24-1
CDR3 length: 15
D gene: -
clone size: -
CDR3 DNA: TGTGCCACCAGTGCGTCTCTCGGTAACACCGGGGAGCTGTTTTTT
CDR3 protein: CATSASLGNTGELFF

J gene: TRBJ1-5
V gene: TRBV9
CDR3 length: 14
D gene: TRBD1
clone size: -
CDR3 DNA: TGTGCCAGCAGTTTGGGGGACAGAAATCAGCCCCAGCATTTT
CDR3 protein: CASSLGDRNQPQHF

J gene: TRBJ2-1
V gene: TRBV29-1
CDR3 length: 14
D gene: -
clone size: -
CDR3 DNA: TGCAGCGTTGACCGACAGGTCGGGTTGGATGAGCAGTTCTTC
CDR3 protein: CSVDRQVGLDEQFF

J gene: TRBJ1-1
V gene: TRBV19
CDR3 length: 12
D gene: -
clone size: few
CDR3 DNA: TGTGCCAGTAGTCAGGACGGAGGCACGGCTTTCTTT
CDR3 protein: CASSQDGGTAFF

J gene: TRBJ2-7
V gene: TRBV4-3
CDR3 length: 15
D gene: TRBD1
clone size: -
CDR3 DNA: TGCGCCAGCAGCCTAGGGACAGGGGGCTTATACGAGCAGTACTTC
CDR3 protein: CASSLGTGGLYEQYF

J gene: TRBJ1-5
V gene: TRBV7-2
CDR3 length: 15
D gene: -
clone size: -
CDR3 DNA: TGTGCCAGCAGCTTAGGGATATGGGGCAATCAGCCCCAGCATTTT
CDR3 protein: CASSLGIWGNQPQHF

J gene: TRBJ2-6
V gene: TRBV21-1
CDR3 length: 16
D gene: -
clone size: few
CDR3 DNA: TGTGCCAGCAGCACTAGCGGGGGGGCTGGGGCCAACGTCCTGACTTTC
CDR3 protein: CASSTSGGAGANVLTF

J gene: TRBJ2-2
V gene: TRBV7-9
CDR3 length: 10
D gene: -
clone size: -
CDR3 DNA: TGTGCCAGCTCGGACGGGGAGCTGTTTTTT
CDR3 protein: CASSDGELFF

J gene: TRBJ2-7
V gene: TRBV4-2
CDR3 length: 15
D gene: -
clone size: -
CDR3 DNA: TGTGCCAGCAGCCAAGACCAAGCGGTCTCCTACGAGCAGTACTTC
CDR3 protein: CASSQDQAVSYEQYF

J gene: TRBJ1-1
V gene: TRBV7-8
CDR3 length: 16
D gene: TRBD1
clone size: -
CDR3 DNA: TGTGCCAGCAGCGCTGGGAGGGGGCGACCGAACACTGAAGCTTTCTTT
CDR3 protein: CASSAGRGRPNTEAFF

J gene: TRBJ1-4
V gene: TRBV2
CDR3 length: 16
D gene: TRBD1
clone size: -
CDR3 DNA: TGTGCCAGCAGTCCGACAGGGAGCAAGGCTAATGAAAAACTGTTTTTT
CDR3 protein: CASSPTGSKANEKLFF

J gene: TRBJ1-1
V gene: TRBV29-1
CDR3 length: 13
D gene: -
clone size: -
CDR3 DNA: TGCAGCGTTGCCGGACTTATGAACACTGAAGCTTTCTTT
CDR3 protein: CSVAGLMNTEAFF

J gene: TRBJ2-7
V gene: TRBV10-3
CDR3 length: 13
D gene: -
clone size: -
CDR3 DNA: TGTGCCATCAGTGAGGATGCTTCCTACGAGCAGTACTTC
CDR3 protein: CAISEDASYEQYF

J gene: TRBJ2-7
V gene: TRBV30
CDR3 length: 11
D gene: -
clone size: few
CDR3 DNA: TGTGCCTGGAGCCAGGGAAACGAGCAGTACTTC
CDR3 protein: CAWSQGNEQYF

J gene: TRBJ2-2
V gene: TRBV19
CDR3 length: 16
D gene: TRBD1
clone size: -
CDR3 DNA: TGTGCCAGTAGATGGACAGGGGGCTTGAACACCGGGGAGCTGTTTTTT
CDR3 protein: CASRWTGGLNTGELFF

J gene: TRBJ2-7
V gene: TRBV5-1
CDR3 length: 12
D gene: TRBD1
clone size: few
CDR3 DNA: TGCGCCAGCAGCGCCGGACAGGCAAACCTGTACTTC
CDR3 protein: CASSAGQANLYF

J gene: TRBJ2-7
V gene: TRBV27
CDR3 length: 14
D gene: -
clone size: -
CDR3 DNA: TGTGCCAGCAGTTTACAAGAGAGGTCCTACGAGCAGTACTTC
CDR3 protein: CASSLQERSYEQYF

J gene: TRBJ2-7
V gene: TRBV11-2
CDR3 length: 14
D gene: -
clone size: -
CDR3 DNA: TGTGCCAGCAGCTTTTTGCGGGATAATGGTGAGCAGTACTTC
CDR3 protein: CASSFLRDNGEQYF

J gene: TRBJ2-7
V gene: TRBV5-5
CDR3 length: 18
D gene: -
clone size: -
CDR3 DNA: TGTGCCAGCAGCCTTGGGGTCTCAGCGTCTGGGGTAATATACGAGCAGTACTTC
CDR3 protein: CASSLGVSASGVIYEQYF

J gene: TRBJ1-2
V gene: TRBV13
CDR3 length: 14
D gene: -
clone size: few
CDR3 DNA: TGTGCCAGCAGCTTAGGGGCATCGAAGGGGGGCTACACCTTC
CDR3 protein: CASSLGASKGGYTF

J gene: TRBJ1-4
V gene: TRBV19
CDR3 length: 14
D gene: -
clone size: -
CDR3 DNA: TGTGCCAGTAGTATTATAGGGGGTGGAGAAAAACTGTTTTTT
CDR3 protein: CASSIIGGGEKLFF

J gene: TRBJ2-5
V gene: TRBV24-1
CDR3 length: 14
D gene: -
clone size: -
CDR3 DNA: TGTGCCACCAGTGATTCAGGGGAGCCGGGGACCCAGTACTTC
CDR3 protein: CATSDSGEPGTQYF

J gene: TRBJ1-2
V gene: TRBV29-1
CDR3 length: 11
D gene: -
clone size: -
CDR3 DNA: TGCAGCGTTGAAACGACTGCCGGCTACACCTTC
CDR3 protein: CSVETTAGYTF

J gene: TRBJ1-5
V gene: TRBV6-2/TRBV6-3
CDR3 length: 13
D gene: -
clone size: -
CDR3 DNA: TGTGCCAGCAGTTTGGAGAAGAATCAGCCCCAGCATTTT
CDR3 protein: CASSLEKNQPQHF

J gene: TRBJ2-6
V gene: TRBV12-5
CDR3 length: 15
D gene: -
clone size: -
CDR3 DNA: TGTGCTAGTGGGCGGGACAGCTCTGGGGCCAACGTCCTGACTTTC
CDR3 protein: CASGRDSSGANVLTF